This T cell receptor beta chain appears in the sequencing data of a study of CD4 T cells in relation to SARS-CoV-2 and coronaviruses. The wider study: The negative reference was HIV-1 Nef peptide pool or peptide-free culture.

Before the COVID-19 pandemic, during about 2010-2019, CD4+ T cells were taken from unexposed donors. The cells were cultured for under 13 days before CD4+ T cells were isolated. The CDR3 loop spans 14 amino acids. V gave up 3 bases and J gave up 9 bases, with 19 bases separating them. CDR1 is SGHRS, CDR2 YFSETQ, per germline. Some clones are missing from TCRdb's copy, which holds only in-frame ones; the method was immunoSEQ multiplex PCR. Of approximately 20,000 clones listed, 78% were seen once; the top ten hold around 16%. To note about this clone: Its specificity is not known.

This TCR was recovered from a human donor in good health. The sequenced sample was CD4+ T cells from PBMCs, cultured in vitro. The chain uses TRBV5-1 and TRBJ2-7, with TRBD1 as a possible D gene (6 bases). The CDR3 here is CASSSLQGPLGQYF. The CDR3, as DNA: TGCGCCAGCAGCTCTCTGCAGGGGCCTTTGGGGCAGTACTTC.